This entry is about one TCR beta chain. Produced via immunoSEQ multiplex PCR; TCRdb's table is partial and in-frame only. Among approximately 93,000 clones, roughly 78% were seen once, and the ten largest hold approximately 15%. Germline V gives CDR1 LGHNA, CDR2 YNFKEQ. The CDR3 runs 16 residues. V was clipped by 1 base and J by 4 bases; unmatched bases: 4. This sample was taken from a study of blood T cell repertoires in COVID-19. This TCR came from a woman older than 75 with acute or convalescent COVID-19. The rearrangement joins TRBV4-2 to TRBJ2-1, with 10 bases matching TRBD2. The sequencing input was peripheral blood. The CDR3: CASSQVGLAVYNEQFF. Here the CDR3 DNA reads TGTGCCAGCAGCCAAGTTGGACTAGCGGTTTACAATGAGCAGTTCTTC.